These 2 T cell receptor beta chains came from one sample sequenced in a study of cytomegalovirus exposure and HLA in healthy donors. PCR was performed using 60 Vbeta and 13 Jbeta primers. The data were produced by immunoSEQ multiplex PCR, yet TCRdb's version contains in-frame clones alone and is incomplete. The table has under 200,000 clones, 9.5% to 15% seen once. The material sequenced was PBMCs. The receptors originated from a man aged 45 to 65 in good health and CMV-seropositive.

The rearrangement uses TRBV4-1 and TRBJ2-5, with TRBD2 identical over 10 bases. The CDR3 is made up of 17 amino acids. Trimming took 0 bases from V and 1 from J; bases not matched to a gene: 5. Germline lookup yields CDR1 MGHRA and CDR2 YSYEKL. CDR3 coding DNA: TGCGCCAGCAGCCAAGAAGGGGCTAGCGGGGGCCAAGAGACCCAGTACTTC. It is translated as CASSQEGASGGQETQYF.

There are a few counts of this clone. V is TRBV5-4 and J is TRBJ2-1; D is possibly TRBD1 (6 bases). There are 14 residues in the CDR3. Trimming pared 3 bases from V and 3 bases from J, leaving 10 bases between. Germline lookup yields CDR1 SGHNT and CDR2 YYREEE (reference sequence). The CDR3 spells CASSSRTDYNEQFF. The CDR3 DNA follows: TGTGCCAGCAGCTCGCGGACAGACTACAATGAGCAGTTCTTC. The entire variable domain, with the rest obtained from reference TRBV5-4 and TRBJ2-1, is as follows: ETGVTQSPTHLIKTRGQQVTLRCSSQSGHNTVSWYQQALGQGPQFIFQYYREEENGRGNFPPRFSGLQFPNYSSELNVNALELDDSALYLCASSSRTDYNEQFFGPGTRLTVL.